What follows is one TCR beta chain and its context. Seattle patient enrollment occurred during active infection, with longitudinal follow-up thereafter. How the authors handled the data: The assay estimated nucleated cells by amplifying reference gene primers. Sequencing used immunoSEQ multiplex PCR; TCRdb keeps in-frame clones, though not all of them. The D gene and trimming were derived from the DNA, and the V and J assignments and clone size from that table. The repertoire has about 170,000 clones, about nine tenths of them found once; the top ten carry about 10%. This specimen belongs to a study of blood T cell repertoires in COVID-19. Study-wide context: Material from acute and convalescent COVID-19 was sourced from the United States, Italy and Spain. In each case, the material was cDNA or gDNA derived from T cells, B-cell-depleted T cells, or PBMCs.

The V gene lost 3 bases and the J gene lost 8 bases, with 25 bases spanning the gap. From germline, CDR1 is SNHLY and CDR2 FYNNEI. CDR3 length: 17 amino acids. What was sequenced was peripheral blood. This TCR was recovered from a woman aged 60-75 years with COVID-19, enrolled during active disease. The V and J genes are TRBV2 and TRBJ1-2; no reliable D call. This CDR3 is CASSDARREERHGGYTF. The CDR3 region has the DNA TGTGCCAGCAGTGACGCCCGACGGGAGGAGAGGCATGGAGGCTACACCTTC.